This T cell receptor (beta chain) was retrieved from a study of OX40 agonist ivuxolimab in advanced cancers. Study at large: Head and neck, renal cell, melanoma or hepatocellular carcinoma were the cancers that dose-escalation patients had.

Clones were read by immunoSEQ multiplex PCR, and TCRdb kept only the in-frame ones, dropping some. The repertoire holds approximately 50,000 clones, with roughly 82% as singletons. CDR3 length equals 14 residues. V lost 5 bases and J 0 bases, leaving 9 bases between the germline ends. From germline, CDR1 is LGHNA and CDR2 YSLEER. The receptor was isolated from an adult with an advanced solid tumor such as melanoma, head and neck, liver or kidney cancer. The chain joins TRBV4-3 to TRBJ2-3; a weak D match, TRBD1 (6 bases). The input for sequencing was CD4+ or CD8+ T cells sorted from blood, taken in a trial of the OX40 agonist ivuxolimab. Here the CDR3 DNA reads TGCGCCAGCAGCGGGGGCGCTAGCACAGATACGCAGTATTTT. It yields the protein CASSGGASTDTQYF.